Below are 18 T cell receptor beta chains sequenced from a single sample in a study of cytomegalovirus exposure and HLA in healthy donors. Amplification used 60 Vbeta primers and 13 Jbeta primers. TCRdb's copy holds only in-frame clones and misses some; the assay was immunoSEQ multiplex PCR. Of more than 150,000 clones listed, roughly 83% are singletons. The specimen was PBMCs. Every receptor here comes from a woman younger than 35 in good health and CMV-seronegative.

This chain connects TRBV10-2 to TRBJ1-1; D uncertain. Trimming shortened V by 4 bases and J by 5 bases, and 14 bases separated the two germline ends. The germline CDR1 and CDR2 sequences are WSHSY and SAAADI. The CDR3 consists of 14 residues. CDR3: CASSGTSAGTEAFF. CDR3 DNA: TGCGCCAGCAGTGGGACTTCAGCGGGAACTGAAGCTTTCTTT.

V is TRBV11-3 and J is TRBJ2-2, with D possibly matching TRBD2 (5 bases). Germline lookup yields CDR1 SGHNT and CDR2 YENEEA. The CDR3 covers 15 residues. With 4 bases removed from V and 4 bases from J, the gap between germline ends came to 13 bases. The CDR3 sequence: CASSSARDVTGELFF. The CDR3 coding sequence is TGTGCCAGCAGCTCAGCCCGGGATGTCACCGGGGAGCTGTTTTTT.

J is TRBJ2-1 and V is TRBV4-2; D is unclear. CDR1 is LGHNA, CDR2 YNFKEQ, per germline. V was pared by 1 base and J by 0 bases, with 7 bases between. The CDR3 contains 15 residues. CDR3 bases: TGTGCCAGCAGCCAAGGAGCTTTCTCCTACAATGAGCAGTTCTTC. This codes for CASSQGAFSYNEQFF.

CDR3 DNA: TGCAGCGTTGAGCCTAGCGGGGGGCGCAGCACAGATACGCAGTATTTT. Protein product: CSVEPSGGRSTDTQYF. The V and J genes are TRBV29-1 and TRBJ2-3, with TRBD2 matching 11 bases. Trimming removed 3 bases from V and 0 bases from J; junction bases left unmatched: 5. This CDR3 has 16 amino acids. Germline assignment: CDR1 SQVTM and CDR2 ANQGSEA.

The CDR3 here is CASNAGTGALPQHF. CDR3 in DNA: TGTGCCAGCAATGCCGGGACTGGGGCCCTGCCCCAGCATTTT. The V call is TRBV6-5, the J call TRBJ1-5; D is possibly TRBD1 (5 bases). This CDR3 region has 14 residues. Per the germline V gene, CDR1 is MNHEY and CDR2 is SVGAGI. V was shortened by 7 bases and J by 9 bases, with 19 bases between the two germline ends.

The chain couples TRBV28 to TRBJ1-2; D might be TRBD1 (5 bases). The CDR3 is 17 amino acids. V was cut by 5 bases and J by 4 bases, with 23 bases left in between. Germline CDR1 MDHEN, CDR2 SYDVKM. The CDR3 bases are TGTGCCAGCAGTCGTAGCCTGGTAAACAGGATAAGCTATGGCTACACCTTC. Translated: CASSRSLVNRISYGYTF.

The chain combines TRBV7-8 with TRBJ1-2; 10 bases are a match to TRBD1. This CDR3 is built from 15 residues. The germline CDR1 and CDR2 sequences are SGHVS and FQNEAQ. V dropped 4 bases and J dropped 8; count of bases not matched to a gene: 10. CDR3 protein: CASSSSGTGANGYTF. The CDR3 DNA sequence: TGTGCCAGCAGCTCGTCCGGGACAGGGGCTAACGGCTACACCTTC.

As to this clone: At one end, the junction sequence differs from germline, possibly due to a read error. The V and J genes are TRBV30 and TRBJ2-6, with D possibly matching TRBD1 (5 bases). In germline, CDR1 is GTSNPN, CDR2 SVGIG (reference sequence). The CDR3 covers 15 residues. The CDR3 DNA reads TGTGCCTGGAGTGTCTGGGGTTCTGGGGCCAACGGCCTGACTTTC. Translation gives CAWSVWGSGANGLTF.

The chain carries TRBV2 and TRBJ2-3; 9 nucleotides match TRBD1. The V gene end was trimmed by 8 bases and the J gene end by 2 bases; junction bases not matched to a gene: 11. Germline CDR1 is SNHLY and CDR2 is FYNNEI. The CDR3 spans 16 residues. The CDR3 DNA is TGTGCCAGCCGATATGGGACAGGGCCCTTCACAGATACGCAGTATTTT. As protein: CASRYGTGPFTDTQYF.

In DNA form, the CDR3 reads TGCGCCAGCAGGATTGATATGGGGCCTTGGAACACCGGGGAGCTGTTTTTT. It is translated as CASRIDMGPWNTGELFF. The chain carries TRBV5-1 and TRBJ2-2, with D perhaps matching TRBD1 (5 bases). Germline CDR1 is SGHRS and CDR2 is YFSETQ. With 5 bases removed from V and 1 base from J, the gap between germline ends came to 18 bases. The CDR3 spans 17 residues.

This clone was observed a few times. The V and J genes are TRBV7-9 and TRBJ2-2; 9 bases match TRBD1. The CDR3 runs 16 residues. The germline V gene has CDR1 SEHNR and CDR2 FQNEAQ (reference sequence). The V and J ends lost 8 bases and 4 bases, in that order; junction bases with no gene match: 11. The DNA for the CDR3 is TGTGCCAGCCGCCCGCCGACAGGGGGTATCACCGGGGAGCTGTTTTTT. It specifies CASRPPTGGITGELFF. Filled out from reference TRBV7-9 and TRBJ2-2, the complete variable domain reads DTGVSQNPRHKITKRGQNVTFRCDPISEHNRLYWYRQTLGQGPEFLTYFQNEAQLEKSRLLSDRFSAERPKGSFSTLEIQRTEQGDSAMYLCASRPPTGGITGELFFGEGSRLTVL.

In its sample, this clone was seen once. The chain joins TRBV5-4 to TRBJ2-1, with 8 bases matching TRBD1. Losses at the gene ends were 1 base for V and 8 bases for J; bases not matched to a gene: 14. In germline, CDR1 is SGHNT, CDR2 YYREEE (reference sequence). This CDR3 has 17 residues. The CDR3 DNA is TGTGCCAGCAGCTTGCGAAAAACAGGGGGTTGGATCGATGAGCAGTTCTTC. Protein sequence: CASSLRKTGGWIDEQFF.

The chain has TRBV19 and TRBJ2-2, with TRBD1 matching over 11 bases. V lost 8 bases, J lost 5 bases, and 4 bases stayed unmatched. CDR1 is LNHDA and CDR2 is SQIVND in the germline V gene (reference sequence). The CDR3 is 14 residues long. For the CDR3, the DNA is TGTGCCAGTGGGACAGGGGGAAAAACCGGGGAGCTGTTTTTT. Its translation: CASGTGGKTGELFF.

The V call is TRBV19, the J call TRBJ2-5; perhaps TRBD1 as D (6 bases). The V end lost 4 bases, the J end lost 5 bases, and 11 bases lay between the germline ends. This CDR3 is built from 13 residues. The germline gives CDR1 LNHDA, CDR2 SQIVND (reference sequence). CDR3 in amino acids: CASSNRARETQYF. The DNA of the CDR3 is TGTGCCAGTAGTAACAGGGCACGGGAGACCCAGTACTTC.

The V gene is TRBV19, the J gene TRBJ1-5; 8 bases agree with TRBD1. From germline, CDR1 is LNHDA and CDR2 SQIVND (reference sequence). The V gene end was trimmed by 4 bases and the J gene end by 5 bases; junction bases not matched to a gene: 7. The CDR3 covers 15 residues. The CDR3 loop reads CASSRTGSRHQPQHF. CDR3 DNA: TGTGCCAGTAGTAGGACAGGGAGCCGTCATCAGCCCCAGCATTTT.

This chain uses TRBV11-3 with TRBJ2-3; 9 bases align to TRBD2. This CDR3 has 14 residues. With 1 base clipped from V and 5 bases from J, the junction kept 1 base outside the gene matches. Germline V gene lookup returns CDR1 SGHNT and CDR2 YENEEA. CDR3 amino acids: CASSLVLAGDTQYF. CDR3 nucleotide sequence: TGTGCCAGCAGCTTAGTACTAGCGGGAGATACGCAGTATTTT. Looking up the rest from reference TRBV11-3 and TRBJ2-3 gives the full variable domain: EAGVVQSPRYKIIEKKQPVAFWCNPISGHNTLYWYLQNLGQGPELLIRYENEEAVDDSQLPKDRFSAERLKGVDSTLKIQPAELGDSAVYLCASSLVLAGDTQYFGPGTRLTVL.

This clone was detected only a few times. The CDR3 DNA sequence: TGTGCCAGCAGCTATTCCCGGACAGGTAGGAATGAAAAACTGTTTTTT. This gives the protein CASSYSRTGRNEKLFF. The chain is built from TRBV11-3 and TRBJ1-4; TRBD1 aligns across 7 bases. V shed 4 bases, J shed 5 bases, and the junction held 10 bases outside the gene matches. CDR1 SGHNT and CDR2 YENEEA come from the germline V gene. CDR3 length: 16 residues.

The CDR3 bases are TGCGCCAGCAGCCAAAACACGAACACTGAAGCTTTCTTT. As protein: CASSQNTNTEAFF. V gene TRBV5-1 combines with J gene TRBJ1-1, with D uncertain. CDR3 length equals 13 residues. V was trimmed by 4 bases and J by 1 base, leaving 8 bases between them. The germline V gene encodes CDR1 SGHRS and CDR2 YFSETQ.